This T cell receptor beta chain was identified in a study of T cells after yellow fever vaccination. Study-level findings and limits: Reappearing after the booster were most of the clones from primary vaccination (about 96% CD4, 75% to 90% CD8). CD4 and CD8 compartments shared a small share of clonotypes, likely from convergent recombination. Abundant bulk-derived clonotypes could contaminate FACS-sorted repertoires.

This clonotype was seen more than once but under ten times. Its antigen is unidentified. A process of 5'RACE template switching, which added a universal primer site and UMIs, was used to make TCR cDNA. A single record per CDR3 protein comes from TCRdb applying MiXCR to the 5' RACE reads. Found here are about 340,000 distinct CDR3 sequences, about 12% of them singletons; the top ten hold 2.5% to 3.5%. This CDR3 is 16 amino acids long. The V gene lost 2 bases and the J gene lost 4 bases, with 14 bases spanning the gap. The starting material was CD4+ T cells sorted from PBMCs, obtained 15 days after the yellow fever booster vaccination. The source of this sequence is a man between 18 and 29 years old who received the YFV17D yellow fever vaccine. The chain employs TRBV12-3 or TRBV12-4 and TRBJ2-2, with D possibly TRBD2 on 5 matching bases. CDR3 amino acids: CASSLSPGSLTGELFF. The CDR3, as DNA: TGTGCCAGCAGTTTATCCCCGGGATCCCTCACCGGGGAGCTGTTTTTT.